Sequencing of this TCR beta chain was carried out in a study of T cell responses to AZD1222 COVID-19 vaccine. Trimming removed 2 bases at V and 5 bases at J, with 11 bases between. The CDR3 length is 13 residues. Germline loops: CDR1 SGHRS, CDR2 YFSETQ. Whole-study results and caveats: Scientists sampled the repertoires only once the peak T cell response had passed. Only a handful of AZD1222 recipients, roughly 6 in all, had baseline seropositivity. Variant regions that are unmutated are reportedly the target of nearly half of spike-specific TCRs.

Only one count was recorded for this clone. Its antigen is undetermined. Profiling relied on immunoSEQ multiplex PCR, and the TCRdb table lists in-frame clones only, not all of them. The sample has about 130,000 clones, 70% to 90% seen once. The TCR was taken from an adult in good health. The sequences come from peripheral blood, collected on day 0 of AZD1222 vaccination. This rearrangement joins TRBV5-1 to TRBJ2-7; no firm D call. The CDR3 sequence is CASSLRGSNEQYF. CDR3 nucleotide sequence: TGCGCCAGCAGCTTACGAGGAAGTAACGAGCAGTACTTC.